Following are 7 T cell receptor beta chains from one sample sequenced in a study of T-cell reconstitution after alpha-beta-depleted transplantation in children. These receptors' antigens are unknown. General study findings and limits: Newly produced T cells mostly provided counts and TCRbeta diversity after one year, as hyperexpanded clones declined.

A TCRbeta library incorporating unique molecular identifiers was prepared. TCRdb passed the PCR reads through MiXCR, listing each CDR3 protein once. The data show around 300,000 distinct CDR3 sequences, about 7.3% seen once. The sequenced sample was peripheral blood, obtained 360 days after TCRalphabeta/CD19-depleted stem cell transplant. The receptors here all came from a female patient aged 2-9 years who had a stem cell transplant for Fanconi anemia, so the T cells may come from the graft donor.

This clonotype occurred a few times. This chain links TRBV7-8 with TRBJ1-6, with 9 bases identical to TRBD1. J was trimmed by 2 bases and V by 4 bases; bases with no gene match: 6. CDR1 and CDR2 from the germline V gene are SGHVS and FQNEAQ. The length of the CDR3 is 17 residues. This chain's CDR3 is CASSSRTGDPYNSPLHF. The CDR3 coding sequence is TGTGCCAGCAGCTCCCGGACAGGGGACCCCTATAATTCACCCCTCCACTTT.

This clonotype occurred a few times. The rearrangement links TRBV10-3 to TRBJ2-7; either TRBD1 or TRBD2 may supply D (5 bases each). Germline V gene data show CDR1 as ENHRY and CDR2 as SYGVKD. V was trimmed by 1 base and J by 1 base, leaving 8 bases between them. CDR3 length: 14 residues. Here the CDR3 DNA reads TGTGCCATCAGTGAGTTAGGGACGTCCTACGAGCAGTACTTC. Encoded protein: CAISELGTSYEQYF.

Many counts were recorded for this clonotype. The rearrangement links TRBV7-2 to TRBJ1-6; D is ambiguous. CDR1 and CDR2 from the germline V gene are SGHTA and FQGNSA. The CDR3 contains 14 residues. Trimming shortened V by 6 bases and J by 0 bases, and 6 bases separated the two germline ends. As DNA, the CDR3 is TGTGCCAGCAGAGTGAGCTCCTATAATTCACCCCTCCACTTT. Its translation: CASRVSSYNSPLHF.

The V call is TRBV20-1, the J call TRBJ2-3; D is unresolved. The CDR3 contains 12 residues. Looked up from germline, CDR1 is DFQATT and CDR2 is SNEGSKA (reference sequence). V was trimmed by 4 bases and J by 5 bases, leaving 10 bases between them. The CDR3 reads CSATSPLDTQYF. The CDR3 nucleotides read TGCAGTGCTACTTCTCCGTTAGATACGCAGTATTTT.

The V gene is TRBV7-3, the J gene TRBJ1-1; D not certain. Trimming stripped 2 bases from V and 7 bases from J, with 11 bases between. The CDR3 runs 13 residues. The germline gives CDR1 SGHTA, CDR2 FQGTGA. CDR3 region: CASSLGSGFEAFF. CDR3 DNA: TGTGCCAGCAGCTTAGGGTCGGGATTTGAAGCTTTCTTT.

This clonotype was observed many times. The gene calls are TRBV4-3 and TRBJ1-2; unclear D gene. CDR3 length: 17 amino acids. The V gene's germline CDR1 is LGHNA and CDR2 YSLEER. Trimming removed 0 bases from V and 1 base from J, with 15 bases in between. CDR3 DNA sequence: TGCGCCAGCAGCCAAGATCGGTATGGAGTAGATAACTATGGCTACACCTTC. Protein sequence: CASSQDRYGVDNYGYTF.

This clonotype was seen many times. The genes are TRBV28 and TRBJ2-7; D uncertain. The V end was cut by 3 bases, the J end by 2 bases, with 8 bases between. Germline V gives CDR1 MDHEN, CDR2 SYDVKM. The CDR3 length is 13 residues. DNA for the CDR3: TGTGCCAGCAGTTTGCGAAACGCCTACGAGCAGTACTTC. As protein: CASSLRNAYEQYF.